The 27 T cell receptor beta chains below all came from one sample that was sequenced in a study of blood T cell repertoires in COVID-19. Clones were read by immunoSEQ multiplex PCR, and TCRdb kept only the in-frame ones, dropping some. The sample consists of tens of thousands of clones, approximately 86% of them appearing once. The sample comprised peripheral blood. The receptor source for this set is a male donor with acute or convalescent COVID-19.

The chain uses TRBV7-2 and TRBJ1-4, with a tentative D call TRBD1 (6 bases). This CDR3 comprises 15 residues. Germline V gene data show CDR1 as SGHTA and CDR2 as FQGNSA. With 2 bases removed from V and 6 bases from J, the gap between germline ends came to 13 bases. The CDR3 region has the DNA TGTGCCAGCAGCTTATTGGGGGCGGCGGATGAAAAACTGTTTTTT. Translated, it gives CASSLLGAADEKLFF.

The rearrangement joins TRBV29-1 to TRBJ1-4; D is unclear. This CDR3 contains 11 residues. The ends were cut back, 6 bases at V and 2 bases at J, with 4 bases in the middle. Per the germline V gene, CDR1 is SQVTM and CDR2 is ANQGSEA. The CDR3 sequence is CSVLTNEKLFF. CDR3 DNA sequence: TGCAGCGTCCTCACTAATGAAAAACTGTTTTTT.

This sequence joins TRBV5-8 and TRBJ1-5; D remains unclear. Germline V lookup: CDR1 SGHTS, CDR2 YDEGEE. The CDR3 contains 15 residues. The ends were cut back, 0 bases at V and 0 bases at J, with 7 bases in the middle. DNA for the CDR3: TGTGCCAGCAGCTTGGACCTAAATAGCAATCAGCCCCAGCATTTT. This translates into CASSLDLNSNQPQHF.

This chain joins TRBV18 and TRBJ1-5; 11 bases agree with TRBD1. Losses at the gene ends were 5 bases for V and 5 bases for J; bases not matched to a gene: 8. Germline V lookup: CDR1 KGHSH, CDR2 LQKENI. This CDR3 spans 16 amino acids. The CDR3 DNA reads as TGTGCCAGCTCAACACTGGGGGGACAGGGGGATCAGCCCCAGCATTTT. It encodes CASSTLGGQGDQPQHF. The full variable domain, its missing parts supplied by reference TRBV18 and TRBJ1-5, is NAGVMQNPRHLVRRRGQEARLRCSPMKGHSHVYWYRQLPEEGLKFMVYLQKENIIDESGMPKERFSAEFPKEGPSILRIQQVVRGDSAAYFCASSTLGGQGDQPQHFGDGTRLSIL.

The chain carries TRBV3-1 (or the pseudogene TRBV3-2) and TRBJ2-3; D is undetermined. Germline CDR1 and CDR2: LGHDT and YNNKEL (reference sequence). Trimming left V 4 bases short and J 1 base short, with 9 bases between. This CDR3 comprises 14 residues. The CDR3 bases are TGTGCCAGCAGCCCTAGTCCTCGCACAGATACGCAGTATTTT. Translating it yields CASSPSPRTDTQYF.

This sequence joins TRBV5-1 and TRBJ1-2; TRBD1 aligns across 8 bases. The CDR3 sequence is 15 residues long. V was pared by 0 bases and J by 8 bases, with 9 bases of the junction left unmatched. The germline V gene has CDR1 SGHRS and CDR2 YFSETQ. CDR3 region: CASSLEMAGGAGYTF. Here the CDR3 DNA reads TGCGCCAGCAGCTTGGAAATGGCAGGGGGCGCGGGCTACACCTTC.

The genes are TRBV6-1 and TRBJ1-4; D is unresolved. CDR3 size: 15 residues. V was clipped by 2 bases and J by 10 bases, with 17 bases between them. The V gene's germline CDR1 is MNHNS and CDR2 SASEGT. The CDR3 here is CASSETAPQVGKLFF. CDR3 nucleotides: TGTGCCAGCAGTGAAACCGCCCCCCAGGTGGGAAAACTGTTTTTT.

The sample holds a few counts of this clone. The chain employs TRBV7-2 and TRBJ1-4; D not certain. CDR1 is SGHTA and CDR2 is FQGNSA in the germline V gene. The V and J ends lost 7 bases and 8 bases respectively, with 20 bases between them. This CDR3 comprises 15 residues. The CDR3 region is CASIPPGGKVEKLFF. CDR3 DNA sequence: TGTGCCAGCATCCCCCCGGGAGGAAAGGTCGAAAAACTGTTTTTT.

This chain uses TRBV5-8 with TRBJ2-1, with 9 bases aligning to TRBD1. V lost 3 bases, J lost 0 bases, and 4 bases stayed unmatched. The CDR3 length is 16 residues. CDR1 is SGHTS and CDR2 is YDEGEE in the germline V gene. CDR3 DNA sequence: TGTGCCAGCAGCTCAGGGACAGGGAGCTCCTACAATGAGCAGTTCTTC. As protein: CASSSGTGSSYNEQFF.

This chain joins TRBV6-5 and TRBJ1-5; tentative D call: TRBD1 (5 bases). This CDR3 has 15 amino acids. Germline V CDR1 and CDR2: MNHEY, SVGAGI. Trimming stripped 6 bases from V and 2 bases from J, with 14 bases between. The CDR3 loop is CASRGVEGGNQPQHF. The CDR3 nucleotides are TGTGCCAGCAGGGGGGTGGAGGGCGGCAATCAGCCCCAGCATTTT.

This sequence joins TRBV7-8 and TRBJ1-1, with D uncertain. The ends were cut back, 1 base at V and 1 base at J, with 7 bases in the middle. Per the germline V gene, CDR1 is SGHVS and CDR2 is FQNEAQ. CDR3 length: 14 residues. This CDR3 is CASSLVAQNTEAFF. CDR3 DNA sequence: TGTGCCAGCAGCTTAGTAGCGCAGAACACTGAAGCTTTCTTT. Full variable domain (remainder filled in from reference TRBV7-8 and TRBJ1-1): GAGVSQSPRYKVAKRGQDVALRCDPISGHVSLFWYQQALGQGPEFLTYFQNEAQLDKSGLPSDRFFAERPEGSVSTLKIQRTQQEDSAVYLCASSLVAQNTEAFFGQGTRLTVV.

V usage is TRBV5-3 and J usage is TRBJ2-7; D not certain. TRBV5-3 is assigned to the ORF class and has an uncertain function. The length of the CDR3 is 13 residues. V lost 7 bases to trimming and J lost 0 bases, with 11 bases between them. The CDR3 DNA reads as TGTGCCAGACCGGTGGAGAGCTCCTACGAGCAGTACTTC. Its protein product is CARPVESSYEQYF.

The chain is built from TRBV5-4 and TRBJ2-5; D is ambiguous. The CDR3 totals 14 residues. V was clipped by 1 base and J by 3 bases, with 10 bases between them. Germline loops: CDR1 SGHNT, CDR2 YYREEE (reference sequence). The CDR3 spells CASSLSEPEETQYF. The CDR3 bases are TGTGCCAGCAGCTTGAGTGAGCCCGAAGAGACCCAGTACTTC. The variable domain in full, with the rest retrieved from reference TRBV5-4 and TRBJ2-5, is ETGVTQSPTHLIKTRGQQVTLRCSSQSGHNTVSWYQQALGQGPQFIFQYYREEENGRGNFPPRFSGLQFPNYSSELNVNALELDDSALYLCASSLSEPEETQYFGPGTRLLVL.

This clone has only a few counts. This chain connects TRBV5-1 to TRBJ1-6; possible D gene TRBD1, 5 bases. The V end was cut by 1 base, the J end by 9 bases, with 14 bases between. Germline-derived CDR1 and CDR2 are SGHRS and YFSETQ. The CDR3 covers 15 residues. The CDR3 loop is CASSLSGGGISPLHF. DNA for the CDR3: TGCGCCAGCAGCTTGTCCGGTGGGGGGATTTCACCCCTCCACTTT.

This clone was counted a single time. This chain uses TRBV5-1 with TRBJ2-3, with D possibly matching TRBD2 (5 bases). CDR1 is SGHRS and CDR2 is YFSETQ in the germline V gene. The CDR3 runs 13 residues. The V and J ends lost 6 bases and 2 bases respectively, with 10 bases between them. CDR3 nucleotide sequence: TGCGCCAGCATAGGAGCGGACACAGATACGCAGTATTTT. It translates to CASIGADTDTQYF.

This rearrangement joins TRBV10-1 to TRBJ2-5; D perhaps matches TRBD2 (5 bases). In germline, CDR1 is WNHNN, CDR2 SYGVQD (reference sequence). The CDR3 extends over 15 amino acids. V lost 2 bases and J 6 bases, leaving 16 bases between the germline ends. CDR3 in DNA: TGCGCCAGCAGTGAGCCCAAACGGGGTTGGAAGACCCAGTACTTC. This codes for CASSEPKRGWKTQYF.

The chain links TRBV5-8 to TRBJ1-4, with 7 bases lining up with TRBD1. CDR3 size: 13 residues. V lost 0 bases, J lost 13 bases, and 6 bases stayed unmatched. Germline loops: CDR1 SGHTS, CDR2 YDEGEE. The CDR3 spells CASSLGVAGGLFF. For the CDR3, the DNA is TGTGCCAGCAGCTTGGGTGTGGCAGGGGGACTGTTTTTT.

This chain uses TRBV6-5 with TRBJ2-3, with TRBD2 as a possible D gene (6 bases). There are 15 residues in the CDR3. V lost 4 bases to trimming and J lost 0 bases, with 11 bases between them. Germline lookup yields CDR1 MNHEY and CDR2 SVGAGI. The DNA of the CDR3 is TGTGCCAGCAGTTTGCTAAGCGGGAGCACAGATACGCAGTATTTT. Its translation: CASSLLSGSTDTQYF.

V is TRBV20-1 and J is TRBJ2-3; 7 bases are a match to TRBD2. Germline CDR1 is DFQATT and CDR2 is SNEGSKA (reference sequence). Trimming took 3 bases from V and 4 from J; bases not matched to a gene: 13. The CDR3 contains 16 residues. CDR3 sequence: CSASPLSWGGADTQYF. The CDR3 DNA reads TGCAGTGCTAGTCCCCTGAGTTGGGGGGGGGCAGATACGCAGTATTTT.

This sequence joins TRBV6-5 and TRBJ1-3, with D possibly matching TRBD1 (5 bases). The germline V and J ends were trimmed by 6 bases and 0 bases, with 12 bases remaining between them. Germline-derived CDR1 and CDR2 are MNHEY and SVGAGI. The CDR3 contains 15 residues. In DNA, the CDR3 is TGTGCCAGCAGGATAGGACACTTCTCTGGAAACACCATATATTTT. It yields the protein CASRIGHFSGNTIYF.

The chain employs TRBV27 and TRBJ1-1; 12 nucleotides agree with TRBD1. This CDR3 comprises 17 residues. Germline V gene data show CDR1 as MNHEY and CDR2 as SMNVEV (reference sequence). V was clipped by 6 bases and J by 0 bases; unmatched bases: 8. This CDR3 reads CASSLLGTGGLNTEAFF. The CDR3 coding sequence is TGTGCCAGCAGCTTGCTCGGGACAGGGGGCCTGAACACTGAAGCTTTCTTT.

The chain couples TRBV5-4 to TRBJ2-7, with 9 bases fitting TRBD2. The germline CDR1 and CDR2 sequences are SGHNT and YYREEE (reference sequence). The junction had 9 bases not matched to a gene; V was cut back by 0 bases and J by 5 bases. CDR3 length: 16 amino acids. The CDR3, as DNA: TGTGCCAGCAGCTTGGGGCAGCGGGGGGCTCTCCACGAGCAGTACTTC. As protein: CASSLGQRGALHEQYF.

CDR3 bases: TGTGCCAGCCGGGGGACAGGGGATCACGAGCAGTACTTC. Protein product: CASRGTGDHEQYF. The J gene is TRBJ2-7, the V gene TRBV27, with TRBD1 matching over 10 bases. CDR3 length: 13 amino acids. The V and J ends lost 8 bases and 5 bases, in that order; junction bases with no gene match: 6. Germline-derived CDR1 and CDR2 are MNHEY and SMNVEV (reference sequence).

The genes are TRBV2 and TRBJ1-5; tentative D call: TRBD1 (5 bases). The CDR3 totals 14 residues. CDR1 and CDR2 (germline): SNHLY, FYNNEI. Trimming removed 5 bases from V and 0 bases from J, with 8 bases in between. The CDR3 DNA sequence: TGTGCCAGCAGTCGACAGCCTAGCAATCAGCCCCAGCATTTT. This codes for CASSRQPSNQPQHF.

J is TRBJ1-5 and V is TRBV6-5, with D possibly TRBD1 on 6 matching bases. V was pared by 6 bases and J by 0 bases, with 12 bases between. Germline V lookup: CDR1 MNHEY, CDR2 SVGAGI. The CDR3 spans 15 residues. This CDR3 reads CASRQQGNSNQPQHF. The CDR3 DNA follows: TGTGCCAGCAGGCAACAGGGAAATAGCAATCAGCCCCAGCATTTT.

In DNA, the CDR3 is TGTGCCAGCAGTACGGGACAGGGAATGGCTCAGCCCCAGCATTTT. This encodes CASSTGQGMAQPQHF. V and J are TRBV6-2 or TRBV6-3 and TRBJ1-5; 9 bases agree with TRBD1. Germline V gives CDR1 MNHEY, CDR2 SVGEGT. There are 15 residues in the CDR3. V shed 5 bases, J shed 6 bases, and the junction held 8 bases outside the gene matches.

In its sample, this clone is medium-sized (0.01 to 0.1%). The CDR3 region has the DNA TGTGCCAGCAGTTACTCGGGGCAGGCCTCCTACGAGCAGTACTTC. Translating gives CASSYSGQASYEQYF. The V gene is TRBV6-5, the J gene TRBJ2-7; TRBD1 might be the D (5 bases). V gave up 0 bases and J gave up 0 bases, with 9 bases separating them. Germline V CDR1 and CDR2: MNHEY, SVGAGI. The CDR3 covers 15 residues.